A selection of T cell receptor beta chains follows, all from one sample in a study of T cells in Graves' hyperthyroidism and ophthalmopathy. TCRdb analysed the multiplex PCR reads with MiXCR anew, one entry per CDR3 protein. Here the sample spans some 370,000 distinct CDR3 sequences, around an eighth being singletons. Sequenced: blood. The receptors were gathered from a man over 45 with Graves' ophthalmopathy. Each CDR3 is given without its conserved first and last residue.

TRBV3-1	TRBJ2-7	ASRTAGEQY
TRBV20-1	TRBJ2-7	SATRLAGVHEQY
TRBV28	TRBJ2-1	ASSGMYREHGWNEQF
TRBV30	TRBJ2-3	AWSVLGHPSTDTQY
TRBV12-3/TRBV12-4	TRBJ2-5	ASSDRGLETQY
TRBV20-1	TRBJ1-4	SASGGREKLF
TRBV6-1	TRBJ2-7	ASSQPWGDYEQY
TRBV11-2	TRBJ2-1	ASTWGGRSQREQF
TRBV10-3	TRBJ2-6	AISVTGTAESSGANVLT
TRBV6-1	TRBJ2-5	ASQREGLTQETQY
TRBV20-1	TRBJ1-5	SGTGTGGNQPQH
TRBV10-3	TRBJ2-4	AISDLQGVDIQY
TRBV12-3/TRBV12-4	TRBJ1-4	ASSLQGTTNEKLF
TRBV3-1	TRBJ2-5	ASSPLAGGRQTQY
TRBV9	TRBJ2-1	ASSARWGGDNEQF
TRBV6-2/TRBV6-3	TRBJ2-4	ASSLWGSAKNIQY
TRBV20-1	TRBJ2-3	SAPGWAGGRTDTQY
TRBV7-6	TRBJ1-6	ASSLDPRGLNSPLH
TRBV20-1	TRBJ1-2	SAPEDGRGRSVGYT
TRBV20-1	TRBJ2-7	SARDLYRSFGYEQY
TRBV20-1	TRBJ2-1	SARDPGLAGGPGNEQF
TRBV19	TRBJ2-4	ASSIHPLAKNIQY
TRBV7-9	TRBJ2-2	ASSPLGGWNTGELF
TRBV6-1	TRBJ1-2	ASSQSGEHGYT
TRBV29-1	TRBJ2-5	SVRDSDHETQY
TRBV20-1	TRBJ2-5	SARMLVGLETQY
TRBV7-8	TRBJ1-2	ASSLGSPTTHYGYT
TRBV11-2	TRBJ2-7	ASSLHTALYEQY
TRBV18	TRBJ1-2	ASSPREFRSVDYGYT
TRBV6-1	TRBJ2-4	ASSALVAGLSKNIQY
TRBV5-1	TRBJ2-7	ASSSAQGTYEQY
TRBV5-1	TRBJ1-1	ASSPGWIGNTEAF
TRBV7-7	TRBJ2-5	ASSFSGRAALETQY
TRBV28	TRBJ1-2	ASTTGQGLYGYT
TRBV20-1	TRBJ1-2	SARRRDRVRGYT
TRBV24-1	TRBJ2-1	ATKGGGNEQF
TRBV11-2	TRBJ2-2	ASRRQGANTGELF
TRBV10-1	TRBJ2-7	ASSESRDKLYEQY
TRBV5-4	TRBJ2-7	ASTAEGGATYEQY
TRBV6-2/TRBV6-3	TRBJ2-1	ASTHRDQRF
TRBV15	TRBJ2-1	ATSRVAGLRYNEQF
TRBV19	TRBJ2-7	ASRQSYEQY
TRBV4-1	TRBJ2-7	ASSQDIREYTHEQY
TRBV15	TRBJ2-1	ATSRDPMTRSDSEQF
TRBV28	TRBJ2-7	ASSVTGGLSYEQY
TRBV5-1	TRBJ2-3	ASNSGQSTDTQY
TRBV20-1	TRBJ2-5	SATRGSGSGETQY
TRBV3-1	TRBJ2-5	ASSQVQGRETQY
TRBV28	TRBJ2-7	ASSFGGSGRAYEQY
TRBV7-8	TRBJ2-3	AISGLAELQATDTQY
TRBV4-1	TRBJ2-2	ASSPEDRSNTGELF
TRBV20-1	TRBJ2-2	SARGLVAGYTGELF
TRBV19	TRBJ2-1	ASSSGSSYNEQF
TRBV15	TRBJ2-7	ATSSPTGYKQY
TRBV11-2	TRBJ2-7	ASSQGSSIGYEQY
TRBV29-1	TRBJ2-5	SVEVPRVSQETQY
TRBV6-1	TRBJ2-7	ASSEPGIAKYLYEQY